Listed below are T cell receptor beta chains from one sample, sequenced in a study of blood T cell repertoires in COVID-19. Here immunoSEQ multiplex PCR was the method, and the copy in TCRdb shows in-frame clones only, minus some. Of under 60,000 clones listed, around four fifths were seen once; the top ten hold about 5.8%. Sample: peripheral blood. Receptor source: a human donor in a cohort sampled during active COVID-19. Each CDR3 is given with its conserved first and last residue. The order of the fields is J gene, D gene, V gene, CDR3 protein, CDR3 DNA. A D gene is named only where the DNA matches it firmly.

j_call: TRBJ2-3; d_call: TRBD1; v_call: TRBV7-9; cdr3_aa: CASSLGQGDTDTQYF; cdr3_nt: TGTGCCAGCAGCTTAGGGCAGGGGGACACAGATACGCAGTATTTT
j_call: TRBJ2-1; d_call: NA; v_call: TRBV7-2; cdr3_aa: CASSLTGLNEQFF; cdr3_nt: TGTGCCAGCAGCTTAACAGGGTTGAATGAGCAGTTCTTC
j_call: TRBJ2-1; d_call: NA; v_call: TRBV6-2/TRBV6-3; cdr3_aa: CASSYGGAVSYNEQFF; cdr3_nt: TGTGCCAGCAGTTATGGGGGGGCCGTCTCCTACAATGAGCAGTTCTTC
j_call: TRBJ1-5; d_call: TRBD1; v_call: TRBV6-1; cdr3_aa: CASSEYGTGTPQPQHF; cdr3_nt: TGTGCCAGCAGTGAATACGGGACAGGGACTCCTCAGCCCCAGCATTTT
j_call: TRBJ2-7; d_call: TRBD2; v_call: TRBV7-2; cdr3_aa: CASSLAASGVGYEQYF; cdr3_nt: TGTGCCAGCAGCTTAGCAGCTAGCGGGGTTGGCTACGAGCAGTACTTC
j_call: TRBJ1-4; d_call: NA; v_call: TRBV11-2; cdr3_aa: CASSDSTNEKLFF; cdr3_nt: TGTGCCAGCAGCGACTCAACTAATGAAAAACTGTTTTTT
j_call: TRBJ2-7; d_call: TRBD1; v_call: TRBV5-1; cdr3_aa: CASSWGTGPLREQYF; cdr3_nt: TGCGCCAGCAGCTGGGGGACAGGTCCATTGAGGGAGCAGTACTTC
j_call: TRBJ1-1; d_call: NA; v_call: TRBV7-9; cdr3_aa: CASRATMNTEAFF; cdr3_nt: TGTGCCAGCAGAGCTACCATGAACACTGAAGCTTTCTTT
j_call: TRBJ2-1; d_call: TRBD2; v_call: TRBV6-2/TRBV6-3; cdr3_aa: CASSSWAGSGDNEQFF; cdr3_nt: TGTGCCAGCAGTTCCTGGGCTGGTAGCGGGGACAATGAGCAGTTCTTC
j_call: TRBJ2-7; d_call: NA; v_call: TRBV5-1; cdr3_aa: CASSDPGGVRSSNEQYF; cdr3_nt: TGCGCCAGCAGCGACCCCGGCGGGGTGCGGTCCTCCAACGAGCAGTACTTC
j_call: TRBJ1-2; d_call: NA; v_call: TRBV5-4; cdr3_aa: CASSASGEIVYGYTF; cdr3_nt: TGTGCCAGCAGCGCCTCAGGGGAAATCGTCTATGGCTACACCTTC
j_call: TRBJ2-3; d_call: TRBD1; v_call: TRBV7-6; cdr3_aa: CASSSGTGGFTDTQYF; cdr3_nt: TGTGCCAGCAGCTCCGGGACAGGGGGCTTCACAGATACGCAGTATTTT
j_call: TRBJ2-1; d_call: NA; v_call: TRBV29-1; cdr3_aa: CSVTSSFGSREQFF; cdr3_nt: TGCAGCGTCACTAGTTCCTTTGGGAGCCGTGAGCAGTTCTTC
j_call: TRBJ2-2; d_call: NA; v_call: TRBV20-1; cdr3_aa: CSASPRVRELFF; cdr3_nt: TGCAGTGCTAGTCCGAGGGTCCGGGAGCTGTTTTTT
j_call: TRBJ2-7; d_call: NA; v_call: TRBV7-6; cdr3_aa: CASSSPGYEQYF; cdr3_nt: TGTGCCAGCAGCTCCCCAGGCTACGAGCAGTACTTC